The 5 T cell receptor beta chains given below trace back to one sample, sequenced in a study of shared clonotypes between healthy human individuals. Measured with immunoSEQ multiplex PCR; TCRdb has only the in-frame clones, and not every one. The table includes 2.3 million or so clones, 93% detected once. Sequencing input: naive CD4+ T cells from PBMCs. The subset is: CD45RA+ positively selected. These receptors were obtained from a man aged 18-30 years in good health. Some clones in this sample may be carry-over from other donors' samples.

For the CDR3, the DNA is TGTGCCAGCAGCCCCTCGTCCGTAAACTACAATGAGCAGTTCTTC. Its protein is CASSPSSVNYNEQFF. This chain joins TRBV7-3 and TRBJ2-1; the D is unclear. Germline V gene lookup returns CDR1 SGHTA and CDR2 FQGTGA. V dropped 5 bases and J dropped 3 bases, with 14 bases sitting between them. There are 15 residues in the CDR3.

CDR3 region: CASSLAGGVGYTF. CDR3 DNA: TGTGCCAGCAGCTTGGCAGGGGGCGTTGGCTACACCTTC. The rearrangement uses TRBV7-2 and TRBJ1-2; TRBD1 agrees at 8 bases. The J segment lost 7 bases and the V segment lost 3 bases, leaving 4 bases of the junction unmatched. Germline V gives CDR1 SGHTA, CDR2 FQGNSA. This CDR3 contains 13 residues.

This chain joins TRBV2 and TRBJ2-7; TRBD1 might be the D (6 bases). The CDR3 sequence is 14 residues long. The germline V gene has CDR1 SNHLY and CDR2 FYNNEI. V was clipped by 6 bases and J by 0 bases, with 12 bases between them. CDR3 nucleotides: TGTGCCAGCAGGCAGGGGCGACACTCCTACGAGCAGTACTTC. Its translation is CASRQGRHSYEQYF.

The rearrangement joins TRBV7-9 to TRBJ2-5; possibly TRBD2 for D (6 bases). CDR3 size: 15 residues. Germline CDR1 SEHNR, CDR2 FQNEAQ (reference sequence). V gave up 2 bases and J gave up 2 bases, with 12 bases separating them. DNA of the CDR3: TGTGCCAGCAGCTTATGGGCGGGAAGACAAGAGACCCAGTACTTC. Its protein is CASSLWAGRQETQYF.

The CDR3 region is CASSLAAPRGSDTQYF. As DNA, the CDR3 is TGCGCCAGCAGCTTGGCCGCGCCACGAGGGTCGGATACGCAGTATTTT. The rearrangement joins TRBV5-1 to TRBJ2-3; the D gene is possibly TRBD2 (5 bases). Germline-derived CDR1 and CDR2 are SGHRS and YFSETQ. V lost 0 bases and J lost 6, with 17 bases in between. The CDR3 is made up of 16 amino acids.